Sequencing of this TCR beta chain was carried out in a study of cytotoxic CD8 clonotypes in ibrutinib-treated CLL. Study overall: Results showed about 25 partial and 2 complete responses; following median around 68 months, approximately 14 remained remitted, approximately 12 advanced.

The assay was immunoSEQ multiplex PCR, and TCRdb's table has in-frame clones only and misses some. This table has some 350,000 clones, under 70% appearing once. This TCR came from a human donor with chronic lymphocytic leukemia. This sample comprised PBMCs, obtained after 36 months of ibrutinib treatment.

CDR3 region: CASSDRVLEKLFF. In DNA form, the CDR3 reads TGTGCCAGCAGCGACAGGGTATTGGAAAAACTGTTTTTT. This chain links TRBV7-9 with TRBJ1-4; 7 bases match TRBD1. Germline loops: CDR1 SEHNR, CDR2 FQNEAQ (reference sequence). The trim removed 5 bases at V and 8 bases at J, leaving 5 bases unmatched. The CDR3 contains 13 residues.